This passage covers 25 T cell receptor beta chains from one sample sequenced in a study of blood T cell repertoires in COVID-19. Assay: immunoSEQ multiplex PCR; the TCRdb copy retains only in-frame clones and omits some. This table holds some 490,000 clones, 80% to 90% found once. The sample was PBMCs or T cells enriched from blood (not recorded which). Receptor source: a woman aged 55-69 years who had recovered from COVID-19.

J is TRBJ2-1 and V is TRBV19; unclear D gene. The V gene's germline CDR1 is LNHDA and CDR2 SQIVND (reference sequence). The CDR3 extends over 13 amino acids. V lost 3 bases and J lost 9, with 12 bases in between. In DNA, the CDR3 is TGTGCCAGTAGTATGACTGAGCCCCCTGAGCAGTTCTTC. This codes for CASSMTEPPEQFF.

The V and J genes are TRBV2 and TRBJ1-2; D gene uncertain. The CDR3 spans 12 residues. CDR1 is SNHLY and CDR2 is FYNNEI in the germline V gene. V was trimmed by 3 bases and J by 3 bases, leaving 5 bases between them. The CDR3 DNA reads TGTGCCAGCAGTGACAGCGACTATGGCTACACCTTC. Translated: CASSDSDYGYTF. Full variable domain (missing parts from reference TRBV2 and TRBJ1-2): EPEVTQTPSHQVTQMGQEVILRCVPISNHLYFYWYRQILGQKVEFLVSFYNNEISEKSEIFDDQFSVERPDGSNFTLKIRSTKLEDSAMYFCASSDSDYGYTFGSGTRLTVV.

V usage is TRBV6-6 and J usage is TRBJ1-1; 12 nucleotides agree with TRBD1. The CDR3 consists of 16 residues. Trimming took 5 bases from V and 4 from J; bases not matched to a gene: 8. Germline V gives CDR1 MNHNY, CDR2 SVGAGI (reference sequence). DNA of the CDR3: TGTGCCAGCAGTCGACCAGGGACAGGGGGCGTCACTGAAGCTTTCTTT. This translates into CASSRPGTGGVTEAFF.

The CDR3 reads CASSLRLAGGQGTQYF. CDR3 DNA: TGTGCCAGCAGCTTACGACTAGCGGGGGGCCAGGGGACCCAGTACTTC. The chain links TRBV7-2 to TRBJ2-5; the match to TRBD2 covers 13 bases. The CDR3 is 16 residues long. Germline CDR1 reads SGHTA; CDR2 reads FQGNSA. The V gene end was trimmed by 2 bases and the J gene end by 7 bases; junction bases not matched to a gene: 7.

The rearrangement joins TRBV6-6 to TRBJ1-1, with 8 bases lining up with TRBD1. V lost 7 bases to trimming and J lost 2 bases; unmatched junction nucleotides: 9. From germline, CDR1 is MNHNY and CDR2 SVGAGI (reference sequence). This CDR3 region has 15 residues. CDR3 protein: CASISQGGLNTEAFF. CDR3 sequence (DNA): TGTGCCAGCATTTCACAGGGGGGGCTTAACACTGAAGCTTTCTTT.

The rearrangement uses TRBV2 and TRBJ2-1; D possibly corresponds to TRBD1 (6 bases). From germline, CDR1 is SNHLY and CDR2 FYNNEI. The CDR3 contains 14 residues. The ends were cut back, 6 bases at V and 5 bases at J, with 14 bases in the middle. CDR3 loop: CASRGWTEDNEQFF. Here the CDR3 DNA reads TGTGCCAGCAGGGGGTGGACAGAAGACAATGAGCAGTTCTTC.

On this clone itself: A much larger clone differs from this one at a single base, so this may be a read error. The identical CDR3 is also encoded by other nucleotide sequences in the sample. V gene TRBV11-3 combines with J gene TRBJ1-3; the D is unclear. Looked up from germline, CDR1 is SGHNT and CDR2 is YENEEA. The CDR3 consists of 14 residues. The ends were cut back, 1 base at V and 0 bases at J, with 4 bases in the middle. The CDR3 protein is CASSLGSSGNTIYF. The CDR3, as DNA: TGTGCCAGCAGCTTAGGGAGCTCTGGAAACACCATATATTTT.

This clone was recorded only once. The genes are TRBV5-1 and TRBJ2-4; no reliable D call. The CDR3 length is 14 residues. Trimming stripped 3 bases from V and 6 bases from J, with 13 bases between. Germline CDR1 is SGHRS and CDR2 is YFSETQ. CDR3 residues: CASSSGDSPNIQYF. CDR3 in DNA: TGCGCCAGCAGCTCCGGTGATTCTCCAAACATTCAGTACTTC.

DNA for the CDR3: TGTGCCAGCAGCTTAGTCGTCCCCCCGTCCAGGGTGTATGGAGAGCAGTACGTC. Translated, it gives CASSLVVPPSRVYGEQYV. The chain employs TRBV7-8 and TRBJ2-7; D perhaps matches TRBD1 (5 bases). V lost 1 base, J lost 7 bases, and 26 bases lay in between. Germline V gene lookup returns CDR1 SGHVS and CDR2 FQNEAQ. The CDR3 covers 18 residues.

This chain connects TRBV2 to TRBJ1-2; TRBD1 aligns across 7 bases. Germline V CDR1 and CDR2: SNHLY, FYNNEI. The CDR3 is made up of 14 amino acids. V lost 6 bases, J lost 1 base, and 5 bases stayed unmatched. The CDR3: CASSPDRVNYGYTF. In DNA form, the CDR3 reads TGTGCCAGCAGCCCAGACAGGGTTAACTATGGCTACACCTTC. Drawing the rest from reference TRBV2 and TRBJ1-2, the complete variable domain is EPEVTQTPSHQVTQMGQEVILRCVPISNHLYFYWYRQILGQKVEFLVSFYNNEISEKSEIFDDQFSVERPDGSNFTLKIRSTKLEDSAMYFCASSPDRVNYGYTFGSGTRLTVV.

The V gene is TRBV7-9, the J gene TRBJ2-2; 9 bases agree with TRBD2. Trimming took 4 bases from V and 5 from J; bases not matched to a gene: 11. CDR1 and CDR2 from the germline V gene are SEHNR and FQNEAQ (reference sequence). The CDR3 extends over 17 amino acids. The CDR3, as DNA: TGTGCCAGCAGCTCCCGGGGAAGCGGGGGGACAACCGGGGAGCTGTTTTTT. Residues: CASSSRGSGGTTGELFF.

This clone came up once. The rearrangement links TRBV10-3 to TRBJ1-1, with 9 bases fitting TRBD1. The germline CDR1 and CDR2 sequences are ENHRY and SYGVKD. Trimming removed 6 bases from V and 3 bases from J; junction bases left unmatched: 14. The CDR3 has 17 residues. CDR3 in amino acids: CAIRPTGGEGQYTEAFF. Here the CDR3 DNA reads TGTGCCATCAGGCCCACAGGGGGCGAAGGCCAGTACACTGAAGCTTTCTTT.

This CDR3 reads CASSLTGINQPQHF. The CDR3 nucleotides are TGTGCCAGCAGTCTGACAGGGATCAATCAGCCCCAGCATTTT. J is TRBJ1-5 and V is TRBV21-1; the table's D call, TRBD1, has no DNA check behind it. TRBV21-1 is described as a pseudogene. This CDR3 contains 14 residues.

This chain links TRBV30 with TRBJ1-5; TRBD1 is a possible D gene (5 bases). V was shortened by 0 bases and J by 11 bases, with 14 bases between the two germline ends. Germline-derived CDR1 and CDR2 are GTSNPN and SVGIG (reference sequence). The CDR3 runs to 13 residues. The CDR3 sequence: CAWSVRGGGAQHF. CDR3 bases: TGTGCCTGGAGTGTAAGGGGCGGGGGGGCCCAGCATTTT. The whole variable domain, filled in from reference TRBV30 and TRBJ1-5, reads SQTIHQWPATLVQPVGSPLSLECTVEGTSNPNLYWYRQAAGRGLQLLFYSVGIGQISSEVPQNLSASRPQDRQFILSSKKLLLSDSGFYLCAWSVRGGGAQHFGDGTRLSIL.

This clone was detected only once. This chain joins TRBV4-1 and TRBJ2-1, with 7 nucleotides matching TRBD1. The V and J ends lost 3 bases and 1 base, in that order; junction bases with no gene match: 6. The CDR3 is made up of 16 amino acids. CDR1 is MGHRA, CDR2 YSYEKL, per germline. The CDR3 is CASSHGTVSSYNEQFF. The CDR3 DNA reads TGCGCCAGCAGCCATGGGACAGTCAGTTCCTACAATGAGCAGTTCTTC.

Only one count was recorded for this clone. The rearrangement joins TRBV11-2 to TRBJ2-3, with 16 bases fitting TRBD2. The CDR3 has 15 residues. The germline V gene encodes CDR1 SGHAT and CDR2 FQNNGV. V shed 6 bases and J 5 bases; nucleotides not matched to a gene: 2. CDR3 coding DNA: TGTGCCAGCAGGGGACTAGCGGGGGGGAAAGATACGCAGTATTTT. This gives the protein CASRGLAGGKDTQYF.

The V call is TRBV6-2 or TRBV6-3, the J call TRBJ2-5; 9 bases map to TRBD2. Germline-derived CDR1 and CDR2 are MNHEY and SVGEGT. There are 17 residues in the CDR3. The V gene end was trimmed by 6 bases and the J gene end by 5 bases; junction bases not matched to a gene: 16. The CDR3 sequence is CASSPYPGTSSSETQYF. The CDR3 nucleotides are TGTGCCAGCAGCCCATATCCCGGGACTAGCTCTTCGGAGACCCAGTACTTC.

The gene calls are TRBV5-1 and TRBJ1-2; maybe TRBD1 (5 bases). The CDR3 extends over 13 amino acids. V lost 0 bases and J 6 bases, leaving 9 bases between the germline ends. Germline-derived CDR1 and CDR2 are SGHRS and YFSETQ. In nucleotides, the CDR3 is TGCGCCAGCAGCTTGGAGGGGAACCATGGCTACACCTTC. Translating it yields CASSLEGNHGYTF.

This sequence joins TRBV3-1 (or the pseudogene TRBV3-2) and TRBJ1-1, with 8 bases matching TRBD1. J was trimmed by 6 bases and V by 0 bases; bases with no gene match: 9. From germline, CDR1 is LGHDT and CDR2 YNNKEL (reference sequence). This CDR3 is built from 16 residues. The CDR3 DNA reads as TGTGCCAGCAGCCAAGATCGTTGGACAGGGAGGCCTGAAGCTTTCTTT. This codes for CASSQDRWTGRPEAFF.

The chain recombines TRBV11-2 with TRBJ2-1; 9 bases align to TRBD2. The junction had 9 bases not matched to a gene; V was cut back by 5 bases and J by 7 bases. CDR1 and CDR2 (germline): SGHAT, FQNNGV. The CDR3 totals 15 residues. The CDR3, as DNA: TGTGCCAGCAGCAAGGGACTAGCCGTCAGGAATGAGCAGTTCTTC. It specifies CASSKGLAVRNEQFF.

The J gene is TRBJ2-2, the V gene TRBV10-1; tentatively, D is TRBD1 (5 bases). The length of the CDR3 is 14 residues. Germline V lookup: CDR1 WNHNN, CDR2 SYGVQD (reference sequence). V dropped 4 bases and J dropped 2 bases, with 8 bases sitting between them. The CDR3 is CASSGQGNTGELFF. The CDR3 DNA reads as TGCGCCAGCAGTGGTCAGGGTAACACCGGGGAGCTGTTTTTT.

The chain uses TRBV7-9 and TRBJ2-3, with 10 bases matching TRBD2. This CDR3 contains 19 residues. Trimming cost V 3 bases and J 2 bases; bases outside gene matches: 14. Germline-derived CDR1 and CDR2 are SEHNR and FQNEAQ (reference sequence). Here the CDR3 reads CASSLDGLAAILLTDTQYF. For the CDR3, the DNA is TGTGCCAGCAGCTTGGACGGACTAGCGGCTATACTCCTCACAGATACGCAGTATTTT.

The chain links TRBV2 to TRBJ2-1; 7 bases match TRBD2. The CDR3 is 15 residues long. V was clipped by 7 bases and J by 5 bases; unmatched bases: 11. Per the germline V gene, CDR1 is SNHLY and CDR2 is FYNNEI. CDR3 region: CASKATSADNNEQFF. CDR3 nucleotide sequence: TGTGCCAGCAAGGCCACTAGCGCCGACAACAATGAGCAGTTCTTC.

The rearrangement joins TRBV9 to TRBJ2-5; possible D gene TRBD2, 6 bases. The germline V and J ends were trimmed by 0 bases and 4 bases, with 10 bases remaining between them. Germline V gives CDR1 SGDLS, CDR2 YYNGEE. This CDR3 is 14 amino acids long. In DNA, the CDR3 is TGTGCCAGCAGCGTAGGGGGGGTAGTAGAGACCCAGTACTTC. Protein: CASSVGGVVETQYF. Full variable domain (outside the CDR3, taken from reference TRBV9 and TRBJ2-5): DSGVTQTPKHLITATGQRVTLRCSPRSGDLSVYWYQQSLDQGLQFLIQYYNGEERAKGNILERFSAQQFPDLHSELNLSSLELGDSALYFCASSVGGVVETQYFGPGTRLLVL.

The chain links TRBV5-5 to TRBJ1-3; D perhaps matches TRBD1 (6 bases). Between the trimmed V and J ends, which lost 4 bases and 4 bases, there was a span of 15 bases. The CDR3 runs 15 residues. Germline lookup yields CDR1 SGHKS and CDR2 YYEKEE (reference sequence). CDR3 region: CASSHLGAEGNTIYF. CDR3 DNA: TGTGCCAGCAGCCACCTGGGGGCAGAAGGAAACACCATATATTTT.